What follows are 27 T cell receptor beta chains derived from one specimen sequenced in a study of T cell responses to AZD1222 COVID-19 vaccine. Sequenced by immunoSEQ multiplex PCR; TCRdb stores in-frame clones only, minus some. The sample lists 150,000 to 200,000 clones, approximately 92% occurring once. Sample: peripheral blood, taken 28 days after the second dose of the MenACWY control vaccine. These receptors all come from an adult who received the MenACWY meningococcal vaccine as a control.

The J gene is TRBJ2-3, the V gene TRBV29-1; either TRBD1 or TRBD2 may supply D (5 bases each). CDR1 SQVTM and CDR2 ANQGSEA come from the germline V gene. V shed 0 bases and J shed 5 bases, with 9 bases lying between them. The CDR3 runs to 13 residues. In DNA form, the CDR3 reads TGCAGCGTTGAAGAAACAGGACTAGATACGCAGTATTTT. Translating gives CSVEETGLDTQYF.

A single count supports this clone. The chain has TRBV29-1 and TRBJ1-2; D is possibly TRBD1 (6 bases). The CDR3 runs 10 residues. Trimming removed 7 bases from V and 6 bases from J, with 9 bases in between. CDR1 is SQVTM and CDR2 is ANQGSEA in the germline V gene. CDR3 region: CSAPGDGYTF. DNA of the CDR3: TGCAGCGCTCCAGGGGATGGCTACACCTTC.

This chain connects TRBV24-1 to TRBJ1-5; D possibly corresponds to TRBD1 (5 bases). This CDR3 is built from 15 residues. The germline V gene encodes CDR1 KGHDR and CDR2 SFDVKD. With 3 bases removed from V and 5 bases from J, the gap between germline ends came to 13 bases. The CDR3 spells CATSDPGTSDQPQHF. CDR3 sequence (DNA): TGTGCCACCAGTGATCCGGGGACTTCCGATCAGCCCCAGCATTTT.

V and J are TRBV5-1 and TRBJ1-1; possibly TRBD1 for D (5 bases). The CDR3 contains 14 residues. V was cut by 5 bases and J by 3 bases, with 14 bases left in between. Germline V gives CDR1 SGHRS, CDR2 YFSETQ. The CDR3 reads CASRQRGKDTEAFF. In DNA form, the CDR3 reads TGCGCCAGCAGACAGAGGGGCAAGGACACTGAAGCTTTCTTT.

This clone was seen a single time. The V and J genes are TRBV28 and TRBJ2-6, with D possibly TRBD1 on 6 matching bases. Germline V CDR1 and CDR2: MDHEN, SYDVKM. V lost 3 bases to trimming and J lost 1 base, with 19 bases between them. The CDR3 contains 19 residues. CDR3 DNA sequence: TGTGCCAGCAGTTTTAGTGGACAGCTAGGTCTTTCTGGGGCCAACGTCCTGACTTTC. Protein: CASSFSGQLGLSGANVLTF.

The chain links TRBV28 to TRBJ2-5; 8 bases map to TRBD1. The CDR3 is 16 residues long. The ends lost 4 bases at V and 4 bases at J; junction bases unmatched: 11. Per the germline V gene, CDR1 is MDHEN and CDR2 is SYDVKM. CDR3 loop: CASSSIRTGYGETQYF. In DNA form, the CDR3 reads TGTGCCAGCAGTTCTATACGGACAGGGTACGGAGAGACCCAGTACTTC. Filled out from reference TRBV28 and TRBJ2-5, the complete variable domain reads DVKVTQSSRYLVKRTGEKVFLECVQDMDHENMFWYRQDPGLGLRLIYFSYDVKMKEKGDIPEGYSVSREKKERFSLILESASTNQTSMYLCASSSIRTGYGETQYFGPGTRLLVL.

The rearrangement uses TRBV9 and TRBJ2-7; 7 bases line up with TRBD1. The CDR3 has 15 residues. V was pared by 4 bases and J by 3 bases, with 10 bases of the junction left unmatched. Germline CDR1 is SGDLS and CDR2 is YYNGEE. This chain's CDR3 is CASSTESRGFYEQYF. CDR3 coding DNA: TGTGCCAGCAGCACCGAGAGCAGGGGGTTCTACGAGCAGTACTTC.

As to this clone: A junction boundary mismatches the germline segment, possibly from a read error. The chain combines TRBV24-1 with TRBJ2-7; D gene ambiguous. Per germline, CDR1 KGHDR and CDR2 SFDVKD. The CDR3 runs to 12 residues. The CDR3 sequence: CATSDGIVHPSF. Written as DNA, the CDR3 is TGTGCCACCAGTGATGGCATTGTCCATCCATCTTTC.

The J gene is TRBJ1-2, the V gene TRBV28; D perhaps matches TRBD1 (5 bases). CDR1 is MDHEN and CDR2 is SYDVKM in the germline V gene. The V gene lost 7 bases and the J gene lost 5 bases, with 20 bases spanning the gap. CDR3 length: 15 residues. The CDR3 DNA reads TGTGCCAGCACCTATCCCCCGGGACGGAAGTATGGCTACACCTTC. Translating gives CASTYPPGRKYGYTF.

V and J are TRBV6-5 and TRBJ1-2; no reliable D call. V lost 7 bases to trimming and J lost 8 bases, with 20 bases between them. The germline V gene encodes CDR1 MNHEY and CDR2 SVGAGI. CDR3 length equals 14 residues. CDR3 nucleotides: TGTGCCAGCAATTCGTTGTGGAGGGAGCGAGGCTACACCTTC. Amino acid sequence: CASNSLWRERGYTF.

The chain has TRBV29-1 and TRBJ2-2; no reliable D call. The germline V gene encodes CDR1 SQVTM and CDR2 ANQGSEA. The V and J ends lost 3 bases and 0 bases respectively, with 8 bases between them. The CDR3 runs 14 residues. CDR3 DNA sequence: TGCAGCGTTGATAAGGGAACGAACACCGGGGAGCTGTTTTTT. It encodes CSVDKGTNTGELFF.

This clone appeared once. The chain uses TRBV24-1 and TRBJ2-7, with D possibly matching TRBD2 (6 bases). The CDR3 spans 17 residues. Trimming removed 9 bases at V and 0 bases at J, with 23 bases between. CDR1 is KGHDR and CDR2 is SFDVKD in the germline V gene. The CDR3 DNA reads TGTGCCACCCTCCGGAGGGTAGCGGTTCCGAGCTCCTACGAGCAGTACTTC. Translating gives CATLRRVAVPSSYEQYF.

The chain joins TRBV5-1 to TRBJ1-2, with D uncertain. V was cut by 3 bases and J by 1 base, with 13 bases left in between. CDR3 length equals 15 residues. CDR1 and CDR2 from the germline V gene are SGHRS and YFSETQ. CDR3 sequence: CASSWGKGGNYGYTF. DNA for the CDR3: TGCGCCAGCAGCTGGGGAAAGGGAGGTAACTATGGCTACACCTTC.

The V and J genes are TRBV30 and TRBJ1-2; D is uncertain. Germline values: CDR1 GTSNPN, CDR2 SVGIG (reference sequence). The CDR3 spans 15 residues. Trimming removed 0 bases at V and 0 bases at J, with 11 bases between. The CDR3 sequence is CAWSVRGRPNYGYTF. CDR3 coding DNA: TGTGCCTGGAGTGTACGAGGCAGGCCTAACTATGGCTACACCTTC.

The genes are TRBV7-9 and TRBJ1-1; D is ambiguous. The CDR3 is 11 amino acids. The V and J ends lost 5 bases and 6 bases respectively, with 7 bases between them. CDR1 and CDR2 from the germline V gene are SEHNR and FQNEAQ (reference sequence). CDR3 DNA sequence: TGTGCCAGCAGCACCCCCGCTGAAGCTTTCTTT. It codes for CASSTPAEAFF.

The chain carries TRBV19 and TRBJ1-3, with a tentative D call TRBD1 (5 bases). The CDR3 contains 18 residues. V gave up 7 bases and J gave up 0 bases, with 22 bases separating them. Germline assignment: CDR1 LNHDA and CDR2 SQIVND (reference sequence). This CDR3 is CASTARNGDGGSGNTIYF. CDR3 coding DNA: TGTGCCAGTACAGCCCGAAACGGGGACGGAGGCTCTGGAAACACCATATATTTT.

In nucleotides, the CDR3 is TGTGCCAGCAGCCAGGCGTTTGGAGGAACTGAAGCTTTCTTT. The encoded protein is CASSQAFGGTEAFF. The genes are TRBV7-2 and TRBJ1-1; no clear D gene. CDR3 length: 14 amino acids. CDR1 is SGHTA, CDR2 FQGNSA, per germline. The germline V and J ends were trimmed by 5 bases and 5 bases, with 15 bases remaining between them.

This sequence joins TRBV2 and TRBJ1-1; D gene unclear. Germline lookup yields CDR1 SNHLY and CDR2 FYNNEI. V was trimmed by 5 bases and J by 7 bases, leaving 11 bases between them. This CDR3 contains 12 residues. The CDR3 loop reads CASSHDTLEAFF. CDR3 sequence (DNA): TGTGCCAGCAGTCATGACACCCTTGAAGCTTTCTTT.

This chain links TRBV19 with TRBJ2-7; D may be TRBD1 or TRBD2 (5 bases each). V shed 3 bases and J shed 7 bases, with 19 bases lying between them. Germline values: CDR1 LNHDA, CDR2 SQIVND (reference sequence). The CDR3 sequence is 15 residues long. The chain's CDR3 is CASSITGTGVWEQYF. As DNA, the CDR3 is TGTGCCAGTAGTATTACCGGGACCGGTGTGTGGGAGCAGTACTTC.

This chain uses TRBV19 with TRBJ2-2; D unresolved. The CDR3 covers 15 residues. Looked up from germline, CDR1 is LNHDA and CDR2 is SQIVND (reference sequence). The V and J ends lost 8 bases and 5 bases respectively, with 18 bases between them. This CDR3 reads CASPDRLERTGELFF. The CDR3 coding sequence is TGTGCCAGTCCGGACCGGCTGGAACGGACCGGGGAGCTGTTTTTT.

This chain connects TRBV28 to TRBJ2-3; weak D call: TRBD2 (5 bases). The CDR3 has 14 residues. Trimming stripped 8 bases from V and 6 bases from J, with 18 bases between. Germline lookup yields CDR1 MDHEN and CDR2 SYDVKM. The CDR3 protein is CASGIEGRADTQYF. The DNA of the CDR3 is TGTGCCAGCGGGATTGAGGGCCGAGCGGATACGCAGTATTTT.

This chain joins TRBV4-2 and TRBJ1-1; a possible D gene is TRBD1 (5 bases). Germline V CDR1 and CDR2: LGHNA, YNFKEQ. Trimming took 0 bases from V and 4 from J, leaving 15 bases between them. The CDR3 covers 16 residues. The CDR3, as DNA: TGTGCCAGCAGCCAAGAAGGAAGCAGGGATAGCACTGAAGCTTTCTTT. Its translation is CASSQEGSRDSTEAFF.

J is TRBJ2-2 and V is TRBV5-1; possibly TRBD1 or TRBD2 for D (6 bases each). Germline V gene lookup returns CDR1 SGHRS and CDR2 YFSETQ. The CDR3 is made up of 14 amino acids. Trimming pared 2 bases from V and 8 bases from J, leaving 13 bases between. The CDR3 here is CASSFSGARGELFF. In DNA, the CDR3 is TGCGCCAGCAGCTTTTCGGGGGCACGGGGGGAGCTGTTTTTT. The variable domain in full, completed from reference TRBV5-1 and TRBJ2-2, reads KAGVTQTPRYLIKTRGQQVTLSCSPISGHRSVSWYQQTPGQGLQFLFEYFSETQRNKGNFPGRFSGRQFSNSRSEMNVSTLELGDSALYLCASSFSGARGELFFGEGSRLTVL.

For this clone: Germline is not matched at one junction end, which may reflect a read error. The rearrangement uses TRBV6-5 and TRBJ2-1, with D maybe TRBD1 (6 bases). CDR1 and CDR2 (germline): MNHEY, SVGAGI. There are 11 residues in the CDR3. The CDR3 DNA is TGTGCCAGCAGCCGGGACAAGGAGCAGTTCTTC. The encoded protein is CASSRDKEQFF.

V and J are TRBV3-1 (or the pseudogene TRBV3-2) and TRBJ2-1; 10 bases are shared with TRBD2. Germline trimming cut 1 base from V and 14 bases from J; bases unmatched to any gene: 11. CDR1 is LGHDT and CDR2 is YNNKEL in the germline V gene (reference sequence). CDR3 size: 15 residues. The CDR3 nucleotides read TGTGCCAGCAGCCAAGGGTCAGCGGGAGGGTCGGTTAAGTTCTTC. This sequence encodes CASSQGSAGGSVKFF.

The V call is TRBV5-5, the J call TRBJ1-6; no reliable D call. Trimming took 2 bases from V and 7 from J, leaving 13 bases between them. Germline CDR1 and CDR2: SGHKS and YYEKEE (reference sequence). The CDR3 runs 15 residues. CDR3 region: CASSFSQWGNSPLHF. CDR3 DNA: TGTGCCAGCAGCTTCTCGCAATGGGGAAATTCACCCCTCCACTTT.

CDR3 amino acids: CASSHRLAGGYRDEQYF. CDR3 DNA: TGTGCCAGCAGCCATCGACTAGCGGGAGGGTATAGGGACGAGCAGTACTTC. The genes are TRBV13 and TRBJ2-7; 14 bases match TRBD2. The ends lost 5 bases at V and 5 bases at J; junction bases unmatched: 11. Germline assignment: CDR1 PRHDT and CDR2 FYEKMQ (reference sequence). CDR3 length: 17 residues. Based on the CDR3 plus reference TRBV13 and TRBJ2-7, the full variable domain is AAGVIQSPRHLIKEKRETATLKCYPIPRHDTVYWYQQGPGQDPQFLISFYEKMQSDKGSIPDRFSAQQFSDYHSELNMSSLELGDSALYFCASSHRLAGGYRDEQYFGPGTRLTVT.